This TCR beta chain was obtained from a study of T cell responses to AZD1222 COVID-19 vaccine. For this clone: What it recognizes is unknown.

Using immunoSEQ multiplex PCR, the repertoire was profiled, and TCRdb retains in-frame clones only, with some absent. Here the sample spans about 73,000 clones, less than 85% being singletons. Whole-study results and caveats: Nearly half of unique spike-specific TCRs reportedly avoided B.1.351 and B.1.1.7 mutated regions.

Germline assignment: CDR1 LGHNA and CDR2 YSLEER. CDR3 length equals 15 residues. The ends were cut back, 0 bases at V and 9 bases at J, with 15 bases in the middle. The source of this sequence is an adult who received the AZD1222 COVID-19 vaccine. This chain links TRBV4-3 with TRBJ1-5, with D tentatively TRBD1 (6 bases). The sequenced sample was peripheral blood, obtained 28 days after the second AZD1222 dose. CDR3 sequence reads: CASSQDRGLSRPQHF. The CDR3 DNA follows: TGCGCCAGCAGCCAAGATCGGGGGCTGAGTAGGCCCCAGCATTTT.